What follows describes a single T cell receptor (beta chain). Method: immunoSEQ multiplex PCR; TCRdb's copy keeps in-frame clones and lacks some. The sample carries more than 200,000 clones, about 87% recorded once. Seattle-derived patients entered the study during active infection and were followed longitudinally. This entry comes from a study of blood T cell repertoires in COVID-19. The CDR3 totals 15 residues. In germline, CDR1 is SGHKS, CDR2 YYEKEE (reference sequence). Trimming took 1 base from V and 5 from J, leaving 15 bases between them. The specimen was peripheral blood. V and J are TRBV5-5 and TRBJ2-5, with D perhaps TRBD2 (5 bases). The origin of this receptor is a woman in her twenties or thirties with COVID-19, enrolled during active disease. The CDR3 loop is CASSLFGSRGETQYF. In DNA form, the CDR3 reads TGTGCCAGCAGCTTGTTCGGTTCCCGAGGGGAGACCCAGTACTTC.